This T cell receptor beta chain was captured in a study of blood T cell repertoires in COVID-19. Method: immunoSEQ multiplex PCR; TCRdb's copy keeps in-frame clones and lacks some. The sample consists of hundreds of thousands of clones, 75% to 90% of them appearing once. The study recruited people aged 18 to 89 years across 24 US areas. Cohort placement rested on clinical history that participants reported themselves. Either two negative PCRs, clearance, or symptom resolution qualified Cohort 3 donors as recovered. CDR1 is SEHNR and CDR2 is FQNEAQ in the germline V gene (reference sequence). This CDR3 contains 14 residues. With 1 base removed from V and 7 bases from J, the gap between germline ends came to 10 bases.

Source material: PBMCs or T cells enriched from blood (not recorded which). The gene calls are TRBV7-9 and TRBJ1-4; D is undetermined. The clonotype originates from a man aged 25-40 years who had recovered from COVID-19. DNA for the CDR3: TGTGCCAGCAGCTTAGGCATCCCCGGTGAAAAACTGTTTTTT. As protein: CASSLGIPGEKLFF.